A single TCR beta chain is shown here with its context. Using immunoSEQ multiplex PCR, the repertoire was profiled, and TCRdb retains in-frame clones only, with some absent. This table has about 100,000 clones, roughly 90% appearing once. This record belongs to a study of blood T cell repertoires in COVID-19. Overall study context: Samples representing acute and convalescent COVID-19 were sourced from the United States, Italy and Spain. The cDNA or gDNA used as material had been derived from T cells, B-cell-depleted T cells, or PBMCs.

The CDR3 has 13 residues. V was trimmed by 2 bases and J by 1 base, leaving 3 bases between them. Germline V gene lookup returns CDR1 SGHRS and CDR2 YFSETQ. The chain couples TRBV5-1 to TRBJ2-2; D remains ambiguous. Source material: peripheral blood. The TCR was taken from a man aged 65-85 years with acute or convalescent COVID-19. CDR3 in DNA: TGCGCCAGCAGCTTTAGGAACACCGGGGAGCTGTTTTTT. Protein product: CASSFRNTGELFF.